One and the same sample provided the 20 T cell receptor beta chains below, sequenced in a study of T cells after posttransplantation cyclophosphamide. TCRdb keeps only in-frame clones here, not all; method: immunoSEQ multiplex PCR. The sample carries approximately 50,000 clones, around 94% recorded once. The sample taken for sequencing was PBMCs. These TCRs come from a woman aged 30 to 39 in good health and a related stem cell transplant donor.

This rearrangement joins TRBV11-1 to TRBJ2-5; tentative D call: TRBD2 (7 bases). The germline V and J ends were trimmed by 8 bases and 5 bases, with 18 bases remaining between them. The CDR3 is 14 amino acids. Germline-derived CDR1 and CDR2 are SGHAT and FQDESV (reference sequence). CDR3 protein: CASALAGAVETQYF. CDR3 sequence (DNA): TGTGCCAGCGCTCTCGCGGGGGCTGTTGAGACCCAGTACTTC.

The rearrangement joins TRBV28 to TRBJ1-2; D possibly corresponds to TRBD1 (6 bases). CDR1 MDHEN and CDR2 SYDVKM come from the germline V gene. CDR3 length: 15 amino acids. Trimming removed 3 bases from V and 2 bases from J, with 13 bases in between. Written as DNA, the CDR3 is TGTGCCAGCAGTTTCCCGGCAGGGGCCAACTATGGCTACACCTTC. Translation gives CASSFPAGANYGYTF.

The genes are TRBV4-3 and TRBJ1-2; D is unclear. This CDR3 is built from 14 residues. Trimming pared 1 base from V and 4 bases from J, leaving 10 bases between. Germline V gene lookup returns CDR1 LGHNA and CDR2 YSLEER. The CDR3 DNA reads TGCGCCAGCAGCCAAGGGGCCCATCCCTATGGCTACACCTTC. It codes for CASSQGAHPYGYTF.

The rearrangement uses TRBV7-2 and TRBJ2-3, with a weak D call TRBD2 (5 bases). Trimming stripped 4 bases from V and 10 bases from J, with 12 bases between. The CDR3 contains 12 residues. Per germline, CDR1 SGHTA and CDR2 FQGNSA. For the CDR3, the DNA is TGTGCCAGCAGCTCAGAGGGCGTGGCGCAGTATTTT. Amino acids: CASSSEGVAQYF.

J is TRBJ1-6 and V is TRBV7-9; 9 bases are a match to TRBD1. This CDR3 region has 16 residues. Germline CDR1 reads SEHNR; CDR2 reads FQNEAQ (reference sequence). Trimming took 5 bases from V and 6 from J; bases not matched to a gene: 8. The DNA of the CDR3 is TGTGCCAGCAGCGCCGCGGGACAGGGAATTAATTCACCCCTCCACTTT. Amino acids: CASSAAGQGINSPLHF.

This chain joins TRBV19 and TRBJ1-5, with 9 bases matching TRBD1. There are 13 residues in the CDR3. After removal of 6 bases from V and 5 bases from J, the junction contained 2 bases not matched to a gene. The V gene's germline CDR1 is LNHDA and CDR2 SQIVND (reference sequence). For the CDR3, the DNA is TGTGCCAGTAGCCGGGACAGGGATCAGCCCCAGCATTTT. It specifies CASSRDRDQPQHF.

This chain uses TRBV7-9 with TRBJ2-7; tentatively, D is TRBD1 (5 bases). CDR3 size: 15 residues. The germline V gene encodes CDR1 SEHNR and CDR2 FQNEAQ (reference sequence). The V gene lost 1 base and the J gene lost 5 bases, with 15 bases spanning the gap. CDR3 DNA sequence: TGTGCCAGCAGCTTAGGTCAGGGTTTCATCGACGAGCAGTACTTC. Its protein product is CASSLGQGFIDEQYF.

This clone showed up just a few times. This chain uses TRBV4-1 with TRBJ1-2; 9 nucleotides match TRBD1. J gave up 3 bases and V 1 base, and 0 bases lay outside the gene matches. The CDR3 has 14 amino acids. The germline V gene encodes CDR1 MGHRA and CDR2 YSYEKL. CDR3 nucleotides: TGCGCCAGCAGCCAAGGGACAGGGGACTATGGCTACACCTTC. Its translation is CASSQGTGDYGYTF.

This clone is a singleton in its sample. V usage is TRBV2 and J usage is TRBJ2-3, with TRBD2 matching 10 bases. J lost 2 bases, V lost 6 bases, and 5 bases had no gene match. This CDR3 spans 15 amino acids. Germline lookup yields CDR1 SNHLY and CDR2 FYNNEI. The CDR3 nucleotides are TGTGCCAGCAGCCTCCTAGCGGGGGACACAGATACGCAGTATTTT. Encoded protein: CASSLLAGDTDTQYF.

V usage is TRBV18 and J usage is TRBJ2-2; perhaps TRBD1 as D (5 bases). The germline V gene has CDR1 KGHSH and CDR2 LQKENI. This CDR3 is 14 amino acids long. Trimming cost V 1 base and J 6 bases, with 9 bases left between them. The CDR3 protein is CASSPLDTSGELFF. DNA of the CDR3: TGTGCCAGCTCACCACTGGACACGTCCGGGGAGCTGTTTTTT. The full variable domain, completed using reference TRBV18 and TRBJ2-2, is NAGVMQNPRHLVRRRGQEARLRCSPMKGHSHVYWYRQLPEEGLKFMVYLQKENIIDESGMPKERFSAEFPKEGPSILRIQQVVRGDSAAYFCASSPLDTSGELFFGEGSRLTVL.

The chain combines TRBV5-4 with TRBJ1-2, with a tentative D call TRBD1 (6 bases). Trimming stripped 4 bases from V and 3 bases from J, with 13 bases between. Germline V CDR1 and CDR2: SGHNT, YYREEE (reference sequence). The CDR3 is 14 amino acids. The chain's CDR3 is CASSIVGGDYGYTF. DNA of the CDR3: TGTGCCAGCAGCATTGTAGGGGGAGACTATGGCTACACCTTC. The full variable domain, its missing parts supplied by reference TRBV5-4 and TRBJ1-2, is ETGVTQSPTHLIKTRGQQVTLRCSSQSGHNTVSWYQQALGQGPQFIFQYYREEENGRGNFPPRFSGLQFPNYSSELNVNALELDDSALYLCASSIVGGDYGYTFGSGTRLTVV.

This rearrangement joins TRBV29-1 to TRBJ2-7; 9 nucleotides match TRBD1. Trimming took 3 bases from V and 3 from J; bases not matched to a gene: 6. CDR3 length: 14 residues. Per the germline V gene, CDR1 is SQVTM and CDR2 is ANQGSEA. The CDR3 protein is CSVDDSGQGYEQYF. The DNA of the CDR3 is TGCAGCGTTGATGATTCGGGACAGGGCTACGAGCAGTACTTC.

The rearrangement links TRBV7-2 to TRBJ1-3; no reliable D call. CDR1 SGHTA and CDR2 FQGNSA come from the germline V gene. The CDR3 extends over 15 amino acids. The V end lost 0 bases, the J end lost 2 bases, and 8 bases lay between the germline ends. The CDR3: CASSLAQITGNTIYF. CDR3 coding DNA: TGTGCCAGCAGCTTAGCTCAGATTACTGGAAACACCATATATTTT.

The chain employs TRBV7-8 and TRBJ2-1, with D tentatively TRBD1 (5 bases). The germline V gene encodes CDR1 SGHVS and CDR2 FQNEAQ. Trimming shortened V by 5 bases and J by 8 bases, and 13 bases separated the two germline ends. The CDR3 extends over 13 amino acids. CDR3 sequence (DNA): TGTGCCAGCAGCACTATGACCAGGGATGAGCAGTTCTTC. It encodes CASSTMTRDEQFF.

The chain combines TRBV5-1 with TRBJ2-5; TRBD2 matches at 15 bases. V shed 0 bases and J 5 bases; nucleotides not matched to a gene: 5. CDR3 size: 17 residues. Germline CDR1 reads SGHRS; CDR2 reads YFSETQ. In nucleotides, the CDR3 is TGCGCCAGCAGCTTGGCCGGACTAGCGGGGGGGCTGGAGACCCAGTACTTC. Translating gives CASSLAGLAGGLETQYF.

V is TRBV6-5 and J is TRBJ2-7; TRBD2 matches at 11 bases. Looked up from germline, CDR1 is MNHEY and CDR2 is SVGAGI. With 6 bases clipped from V and 3 bases from J, the junction kept 7 bases outside the gene matches. The CDR3 totals 15 residues. The CDR3 reads CASRILAGGLYEQYF. Written as DNA, the CDR3 is TGTGCCAGCAGAATCCTAGCGGGGGGCCTCTACGAGCAGTACTTC.

The V gene is TRBV7-2, the J gene TRBJ2-2, with TRBD2 matching 15 bases. CDR3 length: 16 amino acids. Per the germline V gene, CDR1 is SGHTA and CDR2 is FQGNSA. J gave up 7 bases and V 4 bases, and 4 bases lay outside the gene matches. The CDR3 DNA reads TGTGCCAGCAGCTGGACTAGCGGGGGGGGAGGCGGGGAGCTGTTTTTT. Translation gives CASSWTSGGGGGELFF.

In DNA, the CDR3 is TGTGCCACCGACAGGGAACGCAATCAGCCCCAGCATTTT. Protein product: CATDRERNQPQHF. The gene calls are TRBV6-6 and TRBJ1-5, with 7 bases matching TRBD1. The CDR3 sequence is 13 residues long. Germline V gene lookup returns CDR1 MNHNY and CDR2 SVGAGI (reference sequence). Trimming at V came to 10 bases and at J to 2 bases, leaving 5 bases not matched to a gene.

This clone was detected once. V and J are TRBV10-3 and TRBJ1-2; 7 bases are a match to TRBD1. The length of the CDR3 is 14 residues. Germline trimming cut 3 bases from V and 1 base from J; bases unmatched to any gene: 2. Germline CDR1 reads ENHRY; CDR2 reads SYGVKD. The CDR3 DNA reads TGTGCCATCAGTGAATACAGGGGTAACTATGGCTACACCTTC. As protein: CAISEYRGNYGYTF.

The genes are TRBV5-8 and TRBJ2-3, with D possibly matching TRBD1 (5 bases). The V end lost 3 bases, the J end lost 6 bases, and 17 bases lay between the germline ends. The CDR3 is 15 amino acids. CDR1 is SGHTS and CDR2 is YDEGEE in the germline V gene. Written as DNA, the CDR3 is TGTGCCAGCAGCTCTTCCAGGGTTTCTGCGGATACGCAGTATTTT. Its protein is CASSSSRVSADTQYF.